The 8 T cell receptor beta chains presented below share a single source sample, sequenced in a study of T cell responses to AZD1222 COVID-19 vaccine. Clones were sequenced by immunoSEQ multiplex PCR, and TCRdb holds only the in-frame ones, with some missing. The sample includes fewer than 150,000 clones, roughly 87% of them seen just once. Sequencing was performed on peripheral blood, taken on day 0 of AZD1222 vaccination. The origin of the receptors is an adult in good health.

This clone appeared a single time. V is TRBV30 and J is TRBJ1-2; 8 bases line up with TRBD1. The CDR3 contains 15 residues. From germline, CDR1 is GTSNPN and CDR2 SVGIG (reference sequence). V was clipped by 3 bases and J by 5 bases; unmatched bases: 11. CDR3 bases: TGTGCCTGGAGGGCCCTAGGGACAGGTTCATATGGCTACACCTTC. It is translated as CAWRALGTGSYGYTF.

This clone was observed a single time. The rearrangement joins TRBV14 to TRBJ1-1; D is unclear. This CDR3 spans 17 amino acids. Trimming took 2 bases from V and 3 from J, leaving 19 bases between them. CDR1 is SGHDN and CDR2 is FVKESK in the germline V gene. The CDR3 protein is CASSQSIGRDGDTEAFF. The CDR3 coding sequence is TGTGCCAGCAGCCAATCGATAGGCAGAGATGGGGACACTGAAGCTTTCTTT.

In this sample, this clone turned up once. The J gene is TRBJ2-5, the V gene TRBV4-2; TRBD2 matches at 9 bases. The CDR3 contains 16 residues. Germline CDR1 and CDR2: LGHNA and YNFKEQ. J gave up 2 bases and V 0 bases, and 4 bases lay outside the gene matches. CDR3 in DNA: TGTGCCAGCAGCCAAGATAGCGGGGGATATCAAGAGACCCAGTACTTC. Translating it yields CASSQDSGGYQETQYF.

V is TRBV27 and J is TRBJ1-2; unclear D gene. This CDR3 is built from 15 residues. Between the trimmed V and J ends, which lost 1 base and 2 bases, there was a span of 11 bases. Germline V gene lookup returns CDR1 MNHEY and CDR2 SMNVEV (reference sequence). The CDR3 sequence: CASSLYPGENYGYTF. CDR3 coding DNA: TGTGCCAGCAGTTTATATCCGGGAGAAAACTATGGCTACACCTTC.

The CDR3 region has the DNA TGTGCCAGCAGCCCAGGGGCGTCCTCTGGGGCCAACGTCCTGACTTTC. Translated: CASSPGASSGANVLTF. The rearrangement links TRBV3-1 (or the pseudogene TRBV3-2) to TRBJ2-6; the D gene is possibly TRBD1 (6 bases). V was shortened by 4 bases and J by 0 bases, with 10 bases between the two germline ends. The germline gives CDR1 LGHDT, CDR2 YNNKEL (reference sequence). This CDR3 has 16 amino acids.

The rearrangement joins TRBV4-2 to TRBJ2-7; TRBD2 matches at 7 bases. The CDR3 runs 19 residues. Per germline, CDR1 LGHNA and CDR2 YNFKEQ. V lost 4 bases, J lost 2 bases, and 20 bases stayed unmatched. The CDR3: CASSPRGGPPFFSPYEQYF. DNA of the CDR3: TGTGCCAGCAGCCCTCGGGGAGGGCCCCCATTTTTCAGCCCCTACGAGCAGTACTTC.

This clone occurred once. The chain employs TRBV9 and TRBJ2-7; TRBD2 agrees at 9 bases. The CDR3 consists of 15 residues. Germline lookup yields CDR1 SGDLS and CDR2 YYNGEE. Trimming took 3 bases from V and 0 from J; bases not matched to a gene: 4. CDR3 loop: CASSAWRGGSYEQYF. CDR3 sequence (DNA): TGTGCCAGCAGCGCCTGGCGGGGGGGCTCCTACGAGCAGTACTTC.

J is TRBJ1-3 and V is TRBV5-1; D might be TRBD1 (6 bases). This CDR3 has 17 amino acids. Looked up from germline, CDR1 is SGHRS and CDR2 is YFSETQ. The germline V and J ends were trimmed by 0 bases and 0 bases, with 13 bases remaining between them. The CDR3 spells CASSLGGQTISGNTIYF. Written as DNA, the CDR3 is TGCGCCAGCAGCTTGGGAGGACAGACGATCTCTGGAAACACCATATATTTT.